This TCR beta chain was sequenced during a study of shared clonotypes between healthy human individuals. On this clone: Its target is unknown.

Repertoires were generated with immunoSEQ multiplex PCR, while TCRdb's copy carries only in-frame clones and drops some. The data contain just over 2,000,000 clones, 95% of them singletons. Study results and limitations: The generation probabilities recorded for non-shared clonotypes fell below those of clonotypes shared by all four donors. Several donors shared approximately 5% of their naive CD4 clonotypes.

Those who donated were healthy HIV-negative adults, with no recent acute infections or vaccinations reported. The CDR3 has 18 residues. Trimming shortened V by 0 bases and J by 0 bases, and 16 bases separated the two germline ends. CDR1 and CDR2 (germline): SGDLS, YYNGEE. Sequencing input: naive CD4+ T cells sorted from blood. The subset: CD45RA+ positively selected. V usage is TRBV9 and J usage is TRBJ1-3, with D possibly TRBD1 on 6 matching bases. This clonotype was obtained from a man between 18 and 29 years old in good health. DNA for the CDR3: TGTGCCAGCAGCGTAGCTAAATTTGGGGGGGCCTCTGGAAACACCATATATTTT. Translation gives CASSVAKFGGASGNTIYF. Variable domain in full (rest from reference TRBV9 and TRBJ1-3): DSGVTQTPKHLITATGQRVTLRCSPRSGDLSVYWYQQSLDQGLQFLIQYYNGEERAKGNILERFSAQQFPDLHSELNLSSLELGDSALYFCASSVAKFGGASGNTIYFGEGSWLTVV.